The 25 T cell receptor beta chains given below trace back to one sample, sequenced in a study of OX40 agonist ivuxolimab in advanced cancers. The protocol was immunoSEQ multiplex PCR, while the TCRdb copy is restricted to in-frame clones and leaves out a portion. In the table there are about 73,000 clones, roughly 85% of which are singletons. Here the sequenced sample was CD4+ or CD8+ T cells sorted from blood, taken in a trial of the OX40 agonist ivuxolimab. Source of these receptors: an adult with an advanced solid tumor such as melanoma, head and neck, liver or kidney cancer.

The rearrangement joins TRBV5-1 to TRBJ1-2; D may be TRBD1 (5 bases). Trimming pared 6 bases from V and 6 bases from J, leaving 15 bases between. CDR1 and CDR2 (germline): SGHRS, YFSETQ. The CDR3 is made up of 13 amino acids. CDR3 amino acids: CASKTEGSHGYTF. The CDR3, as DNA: TGCGCCAGCAAAACTGAGGGGAGCCATGGCTACACCTTC.

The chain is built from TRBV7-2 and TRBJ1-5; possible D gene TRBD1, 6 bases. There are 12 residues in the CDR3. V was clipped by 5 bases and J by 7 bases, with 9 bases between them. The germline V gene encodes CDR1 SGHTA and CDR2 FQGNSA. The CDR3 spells CASSATGQPQHF. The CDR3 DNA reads TGTGCCAGCAGCGCGACAGGACAGCCCCAGCATTTT.

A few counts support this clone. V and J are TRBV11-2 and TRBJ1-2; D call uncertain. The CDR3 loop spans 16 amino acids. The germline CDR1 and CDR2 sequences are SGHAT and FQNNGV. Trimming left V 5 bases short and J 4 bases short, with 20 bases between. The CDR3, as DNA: TGTGCCAGCAGCAACCCCGGGAGAACTAGCACCTATGGCTACACCTTC. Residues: CASSNPGRTSTYGYTF.

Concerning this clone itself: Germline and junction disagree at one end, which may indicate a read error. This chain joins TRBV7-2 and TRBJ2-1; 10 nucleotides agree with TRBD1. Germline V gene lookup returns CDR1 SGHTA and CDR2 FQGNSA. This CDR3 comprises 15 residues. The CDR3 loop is CASSSEGQGYTEQFF. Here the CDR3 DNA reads TGTGCCAGCAGCTCCGAGGGACAGGGGTACACTGAGCAGTTCTTC.

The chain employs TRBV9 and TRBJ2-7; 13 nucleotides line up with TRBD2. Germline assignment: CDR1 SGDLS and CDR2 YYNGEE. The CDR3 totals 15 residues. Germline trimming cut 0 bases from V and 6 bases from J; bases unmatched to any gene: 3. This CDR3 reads CASSVGTSGGREQYF. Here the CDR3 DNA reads TGTGCCAGCAGCGTAGGGACTAGCGGGGGCCGCGAGCAGTACTTC.

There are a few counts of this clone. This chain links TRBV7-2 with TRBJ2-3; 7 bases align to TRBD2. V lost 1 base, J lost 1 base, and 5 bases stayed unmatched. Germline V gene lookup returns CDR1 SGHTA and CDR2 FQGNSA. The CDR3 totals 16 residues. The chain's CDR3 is CASSLVGGPGTDTQYF. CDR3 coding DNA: TGTGCCAGCAGCTTAGTGGGAGGGCCGGGCACAGATACGCAGTATTTT. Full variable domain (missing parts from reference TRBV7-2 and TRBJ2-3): GAGVSQSPSNKVTEKGKDVELRCDPISGHTALYWYRQSLGQGLEFLIYFQGNSAPDKSGLPSDRFSAERTGGSVSTLTIQRTQQEDSAVYLCASSLVGGPGTDTQYFGPGTRLTVL.

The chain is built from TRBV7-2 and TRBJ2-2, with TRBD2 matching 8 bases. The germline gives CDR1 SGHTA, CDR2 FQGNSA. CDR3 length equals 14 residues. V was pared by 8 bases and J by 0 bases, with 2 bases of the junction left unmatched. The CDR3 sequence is CASVAGTNTGELFF. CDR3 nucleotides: TGTGCCAGCGTAGCGGGGACGAACACCGGGGAGCTGTTTTTT.

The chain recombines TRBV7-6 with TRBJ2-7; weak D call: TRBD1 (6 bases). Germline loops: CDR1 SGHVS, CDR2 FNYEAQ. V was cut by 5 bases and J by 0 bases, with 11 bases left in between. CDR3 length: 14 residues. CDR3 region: CASSRMTGSYEQYF. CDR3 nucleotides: TGTGCCAGCAGCCGGATGACAGGCTCCTACGAGCAGTACTTC.

The CDR3 sequence: CASSRGGLEAFF. For the CDR3, the DNA is TGTGCCAGCAGTAGGGGGGGACTTGAAGCTTTCTTT. V and J are TRBV6-5 and TRBJ1-1, with a tentative D call TRBD1 (6 bases). Germline loops: CDR1 MNHEY, CDR2 SVGAGI. Trimming removed 5 bases at V and 7 bases at J, with 11 bases between. This CDR3 is built from 12 residues.

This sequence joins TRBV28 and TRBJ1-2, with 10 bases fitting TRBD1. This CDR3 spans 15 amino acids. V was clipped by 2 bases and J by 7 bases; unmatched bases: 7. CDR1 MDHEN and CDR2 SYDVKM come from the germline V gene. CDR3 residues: CASSLPRDRGSGYTF. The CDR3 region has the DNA TGTGCCAGCAGTTTACCCCGGGACAGGGGAAGTGGCTACACCTTC.

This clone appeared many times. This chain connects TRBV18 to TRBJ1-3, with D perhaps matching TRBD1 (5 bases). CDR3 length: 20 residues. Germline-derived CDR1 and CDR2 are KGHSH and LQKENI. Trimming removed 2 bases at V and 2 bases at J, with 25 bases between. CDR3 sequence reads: CASSPGYPGTRHRAGNTIYF. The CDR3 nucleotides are TGTGCCAGCTCACCAGGATATCCCGGGACCCGTCATCGGGCTGGAAACACCATATATTTT.

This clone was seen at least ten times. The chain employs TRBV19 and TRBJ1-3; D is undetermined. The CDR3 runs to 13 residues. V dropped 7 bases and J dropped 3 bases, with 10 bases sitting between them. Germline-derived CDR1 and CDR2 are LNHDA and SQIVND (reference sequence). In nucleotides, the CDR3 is TGTGCCAGTACTGAGGGTTTTGGAAACACCATATATTTT. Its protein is CASTEGFGNTIYF.

In nucleotides, the CDR3 is TGTGCCAGCAGTGTGAGCGGAGTTGGGACCGAGCAGTACTTC. Translating it yields CASSVSGVGTEQYF. The rearrangement joins TRBV2 to TRBJ2-7, with D perhaps TRBD1 or TRBD2 (5 bases each). This CDR3 region has 14 residues. CDR1 is SNHLY, CDR2 FYNNEI, per germline. V gave up 4 bases and J gave up 6 bases, with 16 bases separating them.

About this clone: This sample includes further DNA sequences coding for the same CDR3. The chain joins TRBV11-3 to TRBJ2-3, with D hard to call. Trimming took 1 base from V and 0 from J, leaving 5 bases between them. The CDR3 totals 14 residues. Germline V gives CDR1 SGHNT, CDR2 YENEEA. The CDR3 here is CASSLAASTDTQYF. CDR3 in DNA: TGTGCCAGCAGCTTAGCGGCTAGCACAGATACGCAGTATTTT.

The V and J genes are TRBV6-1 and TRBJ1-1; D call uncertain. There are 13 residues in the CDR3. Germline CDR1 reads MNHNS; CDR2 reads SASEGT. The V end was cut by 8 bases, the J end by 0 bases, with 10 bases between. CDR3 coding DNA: TGTGCCAGCCGCGGACTAATGAACACTGAAGCTTTCTTT. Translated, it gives CASRGLMNTEAFF.

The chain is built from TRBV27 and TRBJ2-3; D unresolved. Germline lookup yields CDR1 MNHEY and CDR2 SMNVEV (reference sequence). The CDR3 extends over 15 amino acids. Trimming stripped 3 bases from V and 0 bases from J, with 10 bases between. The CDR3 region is CASSFRTESTDTQYF. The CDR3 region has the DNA TGTGCCAGCAGTTTCCGGACGGAAAGCACAGATACGCAGTATTTT.

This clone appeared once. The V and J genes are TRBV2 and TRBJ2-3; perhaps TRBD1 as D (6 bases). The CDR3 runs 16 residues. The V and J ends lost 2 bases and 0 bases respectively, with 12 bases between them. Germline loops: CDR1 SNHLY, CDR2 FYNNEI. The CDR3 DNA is TGTGCCAGCAGTGAACACAGGGCCGGGAGCACAGATACGCAGTATTTT. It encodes CASSEHRAGSTDTQYF.

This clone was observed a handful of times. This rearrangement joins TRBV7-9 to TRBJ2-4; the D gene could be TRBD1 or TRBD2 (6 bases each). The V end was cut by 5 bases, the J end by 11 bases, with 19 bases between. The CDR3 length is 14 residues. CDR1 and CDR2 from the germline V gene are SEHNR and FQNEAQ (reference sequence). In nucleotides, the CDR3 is TGTGCCAGCAGCGTTGGAGGGGGTGGCGGTTTTCAGTACTTC. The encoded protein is CASSVGGGGGFQYF.

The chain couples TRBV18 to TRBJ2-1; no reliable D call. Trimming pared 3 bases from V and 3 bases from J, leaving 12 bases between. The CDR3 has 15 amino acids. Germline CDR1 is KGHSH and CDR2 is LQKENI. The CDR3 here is CASSPLGLGYNEQFF. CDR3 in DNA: TGTGCCAGCTCACCCTTAGGCTTAGGCTACAATGAGCAGTTCTTC. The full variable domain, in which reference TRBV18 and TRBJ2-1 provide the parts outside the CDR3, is NAGVMQNPRHLVRRRGQEARLRCSPMKGHSHVYWYRQLPEEGLKFMVYLQKENIIDESGMPKERFSAEFPKEGPSILRIQQVVRGDSAAYFCASSPLGLGYNEQFFGPGTRLTVL.

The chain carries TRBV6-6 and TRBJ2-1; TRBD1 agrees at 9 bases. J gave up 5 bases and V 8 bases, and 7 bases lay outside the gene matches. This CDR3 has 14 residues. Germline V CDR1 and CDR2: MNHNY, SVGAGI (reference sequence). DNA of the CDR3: TGTGCCAGCTTTGACAGGGGGTCAGACAATGAGCAGTTCTTC. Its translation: CASFDRGSDNEQFF.

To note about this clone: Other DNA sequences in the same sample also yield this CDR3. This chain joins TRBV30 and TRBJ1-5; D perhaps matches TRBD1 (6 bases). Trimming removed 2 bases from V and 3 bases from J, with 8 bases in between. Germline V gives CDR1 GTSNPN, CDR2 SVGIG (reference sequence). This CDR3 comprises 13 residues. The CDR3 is CAWSRQDNQPQHF. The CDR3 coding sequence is TGTGCCTGGAGTCGACAGGACAATCAGCCCCAGCATTTT.

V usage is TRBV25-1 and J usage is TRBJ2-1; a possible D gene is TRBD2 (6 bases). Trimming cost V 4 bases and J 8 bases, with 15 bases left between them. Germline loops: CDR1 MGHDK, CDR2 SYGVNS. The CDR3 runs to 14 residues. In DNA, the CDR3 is TGTGCCAGCAGTGTCTGGGGGGTGAGGGATGAGCAGTTCTTC. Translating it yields CASSVWGVRDEQFF.

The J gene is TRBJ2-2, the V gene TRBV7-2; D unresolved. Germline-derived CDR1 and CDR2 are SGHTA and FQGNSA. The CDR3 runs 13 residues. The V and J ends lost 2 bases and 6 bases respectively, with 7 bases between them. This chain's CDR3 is CASSLNLAGELFF. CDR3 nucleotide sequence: TGTGCCAGCAGCTTAAATCTCGCCGGGGAGCTGTTTTTT.

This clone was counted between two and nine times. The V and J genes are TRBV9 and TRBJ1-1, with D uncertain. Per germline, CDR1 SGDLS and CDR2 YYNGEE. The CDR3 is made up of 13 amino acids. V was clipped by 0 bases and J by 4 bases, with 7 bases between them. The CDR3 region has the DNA TGTGCCAGCAGCGTAGAAGGAGGCACTGAAGCTTTCTTT. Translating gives CASSVEGGTEAFF.

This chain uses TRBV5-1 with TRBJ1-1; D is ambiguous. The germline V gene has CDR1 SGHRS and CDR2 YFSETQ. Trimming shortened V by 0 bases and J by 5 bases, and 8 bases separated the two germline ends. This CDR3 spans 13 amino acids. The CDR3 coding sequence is TGCGCCAGCAGCTTGGACAGCTTGACTGAAGCTTTCTTT. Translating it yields CASSLDSLTEAFF.